These 4 T cell receptor beta chains were sequenced from one sample in a study of CD8 T cells in Susac syndrome (dated by TCRdb to about 2019). Receptors were amplified or captured by the immunoSEQ multiplex PCR assay. RNA was extracted using the RNeasy kit, and roughly 0.5 to 1 microgram was reverse transcribed with random hexamers. TCRdb redid the processing of the public reads, applying fastp at Q25 and MiXCR, and retained in-frame beta chains. Each CDR3 protein gets just one entry, which takes the most common genes and DNA from the rows behind it. This sample lists roughly 47,000 distinct CDR3 sequences; almost 95% were detected once. The ten largest clones take up 0.41% of the sample. Sequenced: CD8+ T cells from PBMCs. The receptors derive from a human donor in good health.

The rearrangement uses TRBV11-2 and TRBJ2-7; unclear D gene. The germline V gene has CDR1 SGHAT and CDR2 FQNNGV. Trimming took 0 bases from V and 6 from J, leaving 3 bases between them. The CDR3 consists of 11 residues. DNA for the CDR3: TGTGCCAGCAGCTTAGATGCCGAGCAGTACTTC. Protein: CASSLDAEQYF.

This chain connects TRBV30 to TRBJ2-1, with D possibly being TRBD1 (6 bases). V was shortened by 0 bases and J by 9 bases, with 15 bases between the two germline ends. This CDR3 spans 14 amino acids. Germline V CDR1 and CDR2: GTSNPN, SVGIG (reference sequence). CDR3 DNA: TGTGCCTGGAGTGTACCTCACAGGGTGGGTGAGCAGTTCTTC. This encodes CAWSVPHRVGEQFF.

The chain is built from TRBV10-3 and TRBJ2-7; TRBD1 is a possible D gene (6 bases). The CDR3 totals 14 residues. The ends were cut back, 2 bases at V and 6 bases at J, with 14 bases in the middle. Per germline, CDR1 ENHRY and CDR2 SYGVKD. The CDR3 sequence is CAISEPGTGFEQYF. In nucleotides, the CDR3 is TGTGCCATCAGTGAGCCCGGAACAGGGTTCGAGCAGTACTTC.

The count of this clonotype is one. The rearrangement uses TRBV12-3 or TRBV12-4 and TRBJ2-3; no firm D call. The CDR3 sequence is 12 residues long. V was shortened by 5 bases and J by 6 bases, with 9 bases between the two germline ends. This CDR3 reads CASSPLLDTQYF. The CDR3 DNA is TGTGCCAGCAGTCCCCTGCTGGATACGCAGTATTTT.